The 5 T cell receptor beta chains below all came from one sample that was sequenced in a study of vaccination and CD4 T cells after COVID-19. Regarding treatment: roughly nine-day PBMC culture with coronavirus spike peptide pools or control peptides (ViraFEST assay). CD4+ T-cell collection from the unexposed donor predated the COVID-19 pandemic (2011-2018). Which antigens these TCRs recognize remains unknown. The study sequenced cultured CD4+ T cell DNA using the Oncomine TCR Beta short-read assay. Via MiXCR, TCRdb re-called the PCR reads, giving one row per CDR3 protein. The table has about 8,900 distinct CDR3 sequences, under 50% seen once; the top ten hold approximately 11%. The sample was CD4+ T cells from blood, cultured in vitro. These TCRs come from a human donor in good health.

This clonotype occurred a few times. The V gene is TRBV12-3 or TRBV12-4, the J gene TRBJ2-5; D is ambiguous. V lost 6 bases and J lost 6, with 8 bases in between. The length of the CDR3 is 11 residues. The chain's CDR3 is CASSPEKTQYF. In nucleotides, the CDR3 is TGTGCCAGCAGCCCCGAGAAGACCCAGTACTTC.

This sequence joins TRBV4-2 and TRBJ2-5; TRBD1 matches 8 bases. This CDR3 contains 16 residues. V lost 1 base and J lost 5; bases outside the gene matches: 9. Germline lookup yields CDR1 LGHNA and CDR2 YNFKEQ. CDR3 in DNA: TGTGCCAGCAGCCAAGTGGGTCAGGGGGCGGGGGAGACCCAGTACTTC. It is translated as CASSQVGQGAGETQYF.

This clonotype was observed a few times. This chain connects TRBV7-2 to TRBJ1-1, with 8 bases fitting TRBD1. Germline V gene sequence: CDR1 SGHTA, CDR2 FQGNSA. V lost 5 bases to trimming and J lost 6 bases; unmatched junction nucleotides: 5. The CDR3 runs to 13 residues. The CDR3 reads CASSRTGFAEAFF. The CDR3 nucleotides read TGTGCCAGCAGCCGGACAGGGTTCGCTGAAGCTTTCTTT.

This clonotype occurred a few times. The chain recombines TRBV20-1 with TRBJ2-7, with D possibly matching TRBD1 (6 bases). CDR1 and CDR2 from the germline V gene are DFQATT and SNEGSKA (reference sequence). V was shortened by 5 bases and J by 1 base, with 18 bases between the two germline ends. The length of the CDR3 is 15 residues. This chain's CDR3 is CSAHFRQGPSYEQYF. The CDR3 DNA sequence: TGCAGTGCTCACTTTAGGCAGGGGCCATCCTACGAGCAGTACTTC.

CDR3 in amino acids: CATSDSEQRGGSYNEQFF. Here the CDR3 DNA reads TGTGCCACCAGTGATTCGGAACAGCGGGGGGGCTCCTACAATGAGCAGTTCTTC. This chain connects TRBV24-1 to TRBJ2-1; TRBD2 aligns across 10 bases. V trimming: 2 bases; J trimming: 0 bases; junction bases outside the gene matches: 6. Germline-derived CDR1 and CDR2 are KGHDR and SFDVKD. CDR3 size: 18 residues.